The 16 T cell receptor beta chains presented below share a single source sample, sequenced in a study of blood T cell repertoires in COVID-19 (dated by TCRdb to the early 2020s). The receptor library was made with the immunoSEQ multiplex PCR assay. Not all clones reach the TCRdb copy of this immuneACCESS table, which keeps in-frame sequences only. Checked studies attribute under half of the gap to unresolved V genes and leave the rest unexplained. This sample gives roughly 200,000 clones in total; approximately 87% of them show up just once. 15% to 20% of the sample lies in the top ten. Sequenced sample: peripheral blood. These TCRs come from a person aged 65-85 years with COVID-19, enrolled during active disease.

The chain has TRBV10-3 and TRBJ2-1; 9 bases are a match to TRBD2. V was pared by 11 bases and J by 5 bases, with 13 bases of the junction left unmatched. The V gene's germline CDR1 is ENHRY and CDR2 SYGVKD. The CDR3 is 15 residues long. The CDR3 is CAAGPKRGDNNEQFF. The CDR3 DNA sequence: TGTGCCGCTGGTCCAAAGCGGGGGGATAACAATGAGCAGTTCTTC.

The chain recombines TRBV9 with TRBJ2-1; unclear D gene. The CDR3 runs 13 residues. Germline V gene sequence: CDR1 SGDLS, CDR2 YYNGEE. The ends were cut back, 5 bases at V and 2 bases at J, with 8 bases in the middle. DNA of the CDR3: TGTGCCAGCAGGGGCGAAACCTACAATGAGCAGTTCTTC. Protein product: CASRGETYNEQFF.

The chain is built from TRBV18 and TRBJ1-4; unclear D gene. This CDR3 has 15 amino acids. V lost 3 bases and J lost 3, with 11 bases in between. CDR1 and CDR2 from the germline V gene are KGHSH and LQKENI. CDR3 residues: CASSPSNVPNEKLFF. CDR3 DNA: TGTGCCAGCTCACCGAGCAACGTACCTAATGAAAAACTGTTTTTT. The whole variable domain, remainder taken from reference TRBV18 and TRBJ1-4, is NAGVMQNPRHLVRRRGQEARLRCSPMKGHSHVYWYRQLPEEGLKFMVYLQKENIIDESGMPKERFSAEFPKEGPSILRIQQVVRGDSAAYFCASSPSNVPNEKLFFGSGTQLSVL.

V is TRBV2 and J is TRBJ2-7; unclear D gene. The CDR3 spans 12 residues. CDR1 is SNHLY and CDR2 is FYNNEI in the germline V gene. V gave up 5 bases and J gave up 2 bases, with 7 bases separating them. CDR3 sequence: CASSPGPYEQYF. Written as DNA, the CDR3 is TGTGCCAGCAGTCCAGGTCCCTACGAGCAGTACTTC.

The chain employs TRBV5-1 and TRBJ2-1; 12 nucleotides match TRBD2. The germline CDR1 and CDR2 sequences are SGHRS and YFSETQ. V gave up 1 base and J gave up 10 bases; unmatched junction bases: 6. This CDR3 has 15 residues. CDR3 sequence reads: CASSLLAGGLREQFF. The CDR3 region has the DNA TGCGCCAGCAGCTTGCTAGCGGGAGGGCTTCGGGAGCAGTTCTTC.

This clone was recorded only once. This chain uses TRBV23-1 with TRBJ1-1; D perhaps matches TRBD1 (5 bases). TRBV23-1 is an open reading frame whose function is uncertain. The CDR3 has 17 amino acids. V lost 4 bases, J lost 3 bases, and 21 bases lay in between. The CDR3 is CASSRGRGDGGDTEAFF. Written as DNA, the CDR3 is TGCGCCAGCAGTCGAGGCCGGGGGGACGGAGGGGACACTGAAGCTTTCTTT.

This clone was picked up a small number of times. The chain links TRBV6-2 or TRBV6-3 to TRBJ1-5, with D unresolved. CDR3 length: 16 residues. Germline lookup yields CDR1 MNHEY and CDR2 SVGEGT. V was cut by 0 bases and J by 1 base, with 10 bases left in between. The DNA for the CDR3 is TGTGCCAGCAGTTACTCATCGAGCGGAAGCAATCAGCCCCAGCATTTT. The encoded protein is CASSYSSSGSNQPQHF.

The V gene is TRBV19, the J gene TRBJ1-3; possibly TRBD1 for D (5 bases). The CDR3 is 17 amino acids. Trimming pared 3 bases from V and 0 bases from J, leaving 15 bases between. Germline CDR1 LNHDA, CDR2 SQIVND (reference sequence). Written as DNA, the CDR3 is TGTGCCAGTAGTATTTCAGGGCCAGGCCGCTCTGGAAACACCATATATTTT. It encodes CASSISGPGRSGNTIYF.

J is TRBJ2-3 and V is TRBV14, with D unclear. The germline V gene has CDR1 SGHDN and CDR2 FVKESK. Trimming cost V 0 bases and J 2 bases, with 9 bases left between them. This CDR3 has 15 residues. This chain's CDR3 is CASSQDRHFTDTQYF. Written as DNA, the CDR3 is TGTGCCAGCAGCCAAGACAGACACTTCACAGATACGCAGTATTTT.

The chain recombines TRBV27 with TRBJ2-2; D may be TRBD1 (6 bases). CDR3 size: 14 residues. The V and J ends lost 9 bases and 0 bases respectively, with 11 bases between them. Per the germline V gene, CDR1 is MNHEY and CDR2 is SMNVEV (reference sequence). The CDR3 here is CASSDRPNTGELFF. The CDR3 coding sequence is TGTGCCAGTAGCGACAGGCCGAACACCGGGGAGCTGTTTTTT.

This chain connects TRBV28 to TRBJ1-5; TRBD1 matches at 7 bases. Looked up from germline, CDR1 is MDHEN and CDR2 is SYDVKM. This CDR3 is built from 16 residues. V lost 7 bases to trimming and J lost 0 bases; unmatched junction nucleotides: 9. The CDR3 protein is CASTALGQFSNQPQHF. The DNA for the CDR3 is TGTGCCAGCACCGCTTTGGGACAGTTTAGCAATCAGCCCCAGCATTTT.

The chain recombines TRBV19 with TRBJ2-1; 8 bases match TRBD2. J gave up 8 bases and V 4 bases, and 13 bases lay outside the gene matches. Per germline, CDR1 LNHDA and CDR2 SQIVND (reference sequence). This CDR3 is 16 amino acids long. Here the CDR3 reads CASSSSGAAVWDEQFF. The CDR3 nucleotides read TGTGCCAGTAGTAGTAGCGGGGCGGCTGTTTGGGATGAGCAGTTCTTC.

The chain combines TRBV5-1 with TRBJ2-5, with 10 bases lining up with TRBD1. V lost 2 bases to trimming and J lost 8 bases; unmatched junction nucleotides: 6. The V gene's germline CDR1 is SGHRS and CDR2 YFSETQ. The CDR3 has 14 amino acids. The CDR3 is CASSLGQGVGTQYF. CDR3 DNA sequence: TGCGCCAGCAGCTTAGGACAGGGGGTAGGCACCCAGTACTTC.

The rearrangement links TRBV9 to TRBJ1-1; perhaps TRBD1 as D (6 bases). Between the trimmed V and J ends, which lost 0 bases and 1 base, there was a span of 10 bases. The CDR3 spans 15 residues. From germline, CDR1 is SGDLS and CDR2 YYNGEE. As DNA, the CDR3 is TGTGCCAGCAGCGTAGAGGGGGGGTGGAACACTGAAGCTTTCTTT. The encoded protein is CASSVEGGWNTEAFF.

The chain has TRBV2 and TRBJ1-2; weak D call: TRBD1 (6 bases). Trimming cost V 4 bases and J 5 bases, with 11 bases left between them. Looked up from germline, CDR1 is SNHLY and CDR2 is FYNNEI. There are 13 residues in the CDR3. CDR3 loop: CASSGTATYGYTF. The CDR3 DNA reads as TGTGCCAGCAGTGGGACAGCTACATATGGCTACACCTTC. The entire variable domain, with the rest obtained from reference TRBV2 and TRBJ1-2, is as follows: EPEVTQTPSHQVTQMGQEVILRCVPISNHLYFYWYRQILGQKVEFLVSFYNNEISEKSEIFDDQFSVERPDGSNFTLKIRSTKLEDSAMYFCASSGTATYGYTFGSGTRLTVV.

The V gene is TRBV2, the J gene TRBJ2-7, with TRBD2 matching 7 bases. The CDR3 has 14 residues. Germline lookup yields CDR1 SNHLY and CDR2 FYNNEI. J lost 4 bases, V lost 5 bases, and 8 bases had no gene match. As DNA, the CDR3 is TGTGCCAGCAGTACCCAGCGGGGCACTTACGAGCAGTACTTC. It is translated as CASSTQRGTYEQYF.